One sample yielded the 32 T cell receptor beta chains listed below, sequenced in a study of OX40 agonist ivuxolimab in advanced cancers. Clones were read by immunoSEQ multiplex PCR, and TCRdb kept only the in-frame ones, dropping some. Of approximately 60,000 clones listed, about four fifths were seen once; the top ten hold 27%. The source material was CD4+ or CD8+ T cells sorted from blood, sampled in a trial of the OX40 agonist ivuxolimab. The receptors here all came from an adult with an advanced solid tumor such as melanoma, head and neck, liver or kidney cancer.

This clone came up a few times. This chain joins TRBV7-2 and TRBJ1-5; 7 nucleotides line up with TRBD1. Trimming removed 3 bases from V and 3 bases from J; junction bases left unmatched: 5. The germline V gene has CDR1 SGHTA and CDR2 FQGNSA. The CDR3 contains 15 residues. This CDR3 is CASSLKGAINQPQHF. CDR3 nucleotide sequence: TGTGCCAGCAGCTTGAAGGGGGCGATCAATCAGCCCCAGCATTTT.

The rearrangement links TRBV7-9 to TRBJ1-2, with a tentative D call TRBD1 (5 bases). Trimming stripped 5 bases from V and 7 bases from J, with 20 bases between. Germline CDR1 reads SEHNR; CDR2 reads FQNEAQ (reference sequence). The CDR3 consists of 15 residues. The CDR3 coding sequence is TGTGCCAGCAGCGACGGGACTTGGGCTATACGTGGCTACACCTTC. The encoded protein is CASSDGTWAIRGYTF.

The chain uses TRBV4-1 and TRBJ1-3; TRBD1 aligns across 8 bases. Germline CDR1 is MGHRA and CDR2 is YSYEKL. V gave up 0 bases and J gave up 7 bases; unmatched junction bases: 11. The CDR3 is made up of 17 amino acids. Here the CDR3 DNA reads TGCGCCAGCAGCCAAGATAGGGCCAGGGGGCAAGGCAACACCATATATTTT. Protein sequence: CASSQDRARGQGNTIYF.

V is TRBV11-3 and J is TRBJ2-1; TRBD1 matches 7 bases. V lost 5 bases, J lost 0 bases, and 4 bases stayed unmatched. The CDR3 runs 15 residues. Germline lookup yields CDR1 SGHNT and CDR2 YENEEA. The CDR3 coding sequence is TGTGCCAGCAGCCCACGGGACAGCTCCTACAATGAGCAGTTCTTC. Translation: CASSPRDSSYNEQFF.

J is TRBJ1-1 and V is TRBV11-2; D gene uncertain. Germline V gene lookup returns CDR1 SGHAT and CDR2 FQNNGV. The CDR3 extends over 14 amino acids. Trimming shortened V by 6 bases and J by 1 base, and 12 bases separated the two germline ends. CDR3 protein: CASRPREGNTEAFF. The CDR3 DNA reads TGTGCCAGCAGACCAAGGGAGGGGAACACTGAAGCTTTCTTT.

The chain joins TRBV30 to TRBJ1-5; 7 bases align to TRBD1. Germline V gives CDR1 GTSNPN, CDR2 SVGIG (reference sequence). This CDR3 is 15 amino acids long. V trimming: 2 bases; J trimming: 0 bases; junction bases outside the gene matches: 4. The CDR3 coding sequence is TGTGCCTGGAGTCAGGGGGTGGTTAGCAATCAGCCCCAGCATTTT. It specifies CAWSQGVVSNQPQHF.

The chain couples TRBV2 to TRBJ2-7; TRBD1 matches 8 bases. The CDR3 has 13 residues. With V trimmed by 7 bases and J by 5 bases, 7 bases remained unmatched. The germline V gene encodes CDR1 SNHLY and CDR2 FYNNEI. The CDR3 nucleotides are TGTGCCAGCACTCTGGACAGGGCCCACGAGCAGTACTTC. This codes for CASTLDRAHEQYF.

The V and J genes are TRBV7-9 and TRBJ1-5; maybe TRBD1 (5 bases). CDR1 and CDR2 from the germline V gene are SEHNR and FQNEAQ (reference sequence). The CDR3 extends over 15 amino acids. V was clipped by 1 base and J by 2 bases, with 9 bases between them. The CDR3 sequence is CASSLGGYRNQPQHF. The CDR3 nucleotides read TGTGCCAGCAGCTTAGGGGGGTATCGCAATCAGCCCCAGCATTTT.

The V gene is TRBV7-8, the J gene TRBJ2-3; a weak D match, TRBD2 (6 bases). Trimming stripped 6 bases from V and 2 bases from J, with 21 bases between. CDR1 and CDR2 from the germline V gene are SGHVS and FQNEAQ. The CDR3 is made up of 17 amino acids. CDR3 nucleotide sequence: TGTGCCAGCAGTCCTACAGGAGGCGCGGGGTTCACAGATACGCAGTATTTT. It specifies CASSPTGGAGFTDTQYF.

The chain has TRBV5-4 and TRBJ2-2; D not certain. CDR1 is SGHNT, CDR2 YYREEE, per germline (reference sequence). CDR3 length equals 16 residues. Trimming took 2 bases from V and 6 from J, leaving 17 bases between them. CDR3 in amino acids: CASSFKGEDPSGELFF. The CDR3, as DNA: TGTGCCAGCAGCTTTAAAGGAGAGGACCCGTCCGGGGAGCTGTTTTTT. Combining the CDR3 with reference TRBV5-4 and TRBJ2-2 gives the whole variable domain ETGVTQSPTHLIKTRGQQVTLRCSSQSGHNTVSWYQQALGQGPQFIFQYYREEENGRGNFPPRFSGLQFPNYSSELNVNALELDDSALYLCASSFKGEDPSGELFFGEGSRLTVL.

The gene calls are TRBV2 and TRBJ2-7, with 8 bases matching TRBD1. Germline CDR1 reads SNHLY; CDR2 reads FYNNEI. The length of the CDR3 is 14 residues. V lost 8 bases and J lost 3; bases outside the gene matches: 9. The CDR3 coding sequence is TGTGCCAGCGCCGAGACAGGGGAAATCTACGAGCAGTACTTC. It encodes CASAETGEIYEQYF.

This clone was seen a few times. V and J are TRBV5-1 and TRBJ1-3; D call uncertain. V was pared by 0 bases and J by 4 bases, with 5 bases between. The CDR3 sequence is 13 residues long. Per germline, CDR1 SGHRS and CDR2 YFSETQ. The chain's CDR3 is CASSLDQGNTIYF. CDR3 DNA sequence: TGCGCCAGCAGCTTGGACCAGGGAAACACCATATATTTT.

The chain links TRBV30 to TRBJ2-5, with 8 bases lining up with TRBD1. The CDR3 is 12 residues long. Losses at the gene ends were 3 bases for V and 7 bases for J; bases not matched to a gene: 4. Looked up from germline, CDR1 is GTSNPN and CDR2 is SVGIG (reference sequence). CDR3 amino acids: CAWRDRVATQYF. The DNA of the CDR3 is TGTGCCTGGAGGGACAGGGTGGCGACCCAGTACTTC.

The V and J genes are TRBV5-4 and TRBJ1-3; D might be TRBD1 (6 bases). Germline loops: CDR1 SGHNT, CDR2 YYREEE (reference sequence). This CDR3 region has 14 residues. Trimming cost V 3 bases and J 1 base, with 8 bases left between them. The CDR3, as DNA: TGTGCCAGCAGCTCGGGACAATCTGGAAACACCATATATTTT. Encoded protein: CASSSGQSGNTIYF.

The V and J genes are TRBV6-5 and TRBJ2-7, with a tentative D call TRBD2 (7 bases). CDR1 is MNHEY, CDR2 SVGAGI, per germline. Between the trimmed V and J ends, which lost 2 bases and 0 bases, there was a span of 11 bases. This CDR3 is built from 15 residues. In DNA form, the CDR3 reads TGTGCCAGCAGTTACCGGGGGGCCGTCTCCTACGAGCAGTACTTC. Its translation is CASSYRGAVSYEQYF.

V is TRBV7-9 and J is TRBJ1-2; the D is unclear. The length of the CDR3 is 15 residues. Between the trimmed V and J ends, which lost 0 bases and 6 bases, there was a span of 14 bases. The germline V gene encodes CDR1 SEHNR and CDR2 FQNEAQ (reference sequence). The CDR3 coding sequence is TGTGCCAGCAGCTTAGCCCTAACCCCCTCCGATGGCTACACCTTC. This translates into CASSLALTPSDGYTF.

This clone was recorded only once. The V and J genes are TRBV12-5 and TRBJ2-3, with TRBD2 matching 9 bases. This CDR3 is built from 18 residues. V gave up 3 bases and J gave up 2 bases; unmatched junction bases: 12. Per the germline V gene, CDR1 is LGHNT and CDR2 is FRNRAP. The CDR3: CASGFLAGVRRDTDTQYF. CDR3 sequence (DNA): TGTGCTAGTGGTTTTTTAGCGGGGGTACGGCGGGACACAGATACGCAGTATTTT.

This chain connects TRBV5-1 to TRBJ1-2; 7 nucleotides agree with TRBD1. Germline V CDR1 and CDR2: SGHRS, YFSETQ. V trimming: 4 bases; J trimming: 7 bases; junction bases outside the gene matches: 10. This CDR3 has 14 residues. CDR3 in amino acids: CASSLEGARFGYTF. DNA of the CDR3: TGCGCCAGCAGCCTGGAGGGGGCCCGATTTGGCTACACCTTC.

This sequence joins TRBV19 and TRBJ2-2; D could derive from TRBD1 or TRBD2 (6 bases each). Germline CDR1 LNHDA, CDR2 SQIVND (reference sequence). This CDR3 is built from 14 residues. V was clipped by 6 bases and J by 6 bases, with 14 bases between them. CDR3 residues: CASRAARGPGELFF. The DNA of the CDR3 is TGTGCCAGTAGGGCGGCTCGGGGGCCCGGGGAGCTGTTTTTT.

This chain joins TRBV4-3 and TRBJ2-1, with TRBD1 matching 8 bases. Germline values: CDR1 LGHNA, CDR2 YSLEER. Germline trimming cut 4 bases from V and 4 bases from J; bases unmatched to any gene: 6. The CDR3 covers 15 residues. The CDR3 sequence: CASSRYRDRYNEQFF. CDR3 bases: TGCGCCAGCAGCCGGTACCGGGACAGGTACAATGAGCAGTTCTTC.

The rearrangement uses TRBV7-2 and TRBJ1-6; tentatively, D is TRBD1 (5 bases). The germline V gene encodes CDR1 SGHTA and CDR2 FQGNSA. This CDR3 region has 16 residues. The germline V and J ends were trimmed by 2 bases and 6 bases, with 14 bases remaining between them. CDR3 coding DNA: TGTGCCAGCAGCTTACCCGGTCAGGGCTCTAATTCACCCCTCCACTTT. It is translated as CASSLPGQGSNSPLHF.

The table lists this clone with a few counts. Here the CDR3 DNA reads TGTGCCACCCGGGACGGACAGTCCCACACTAACTATGGCTACACCTTC. Protein product: CATRDGQSHTNYGYTF. The chain employs TRBV19 and TRBJ1-2; a possible D gene is TRBD1 (6 bases). Germline loops: CDR1 LNHDA, CDR2 SQIVND (reference sequence). V gave up 10 bases and J gave up 0 bases, with 21 bases separating them. The CDR3 runs 16 residues.

This chain joins TRBV5-4 and TRBJ2-1; D is uncertain. Germline CDR1 SGHNT, CDR2 YYREEE (reference sequence). V was cut by 2 bases and J by 0 bases, with 9 bases left in between. There are 15 residues in the CDR3. CDR3 DNA sequence: TGTGCCAGCAGCTTAGACCCGAGCTCCTACAATGAGCAGTTCTTC. It yields the protein CASSLDPSSYNEQFF.

The V and J genes are TRBV20-1 and TRBJ2-3; D remains unclear. In germline, CDR1 is DFQATT, CDR2 SNEGSKA (reference sequence). Trimming cost V 2 bases and J 4 bases, with 4 bases left between them. The CDR3 covers 11 residues. CDR3 nucleotides: TGCAGTGCTAGACGGGCAGATACGCAGTATTTT. It is translated as CSARRADTQYF.

The J gene is TRBJ2-1, the V gene TRBV6-6; the match to TRBD1 covers 8 bases. The J segment lost 8 bases and the V segment lost 5 bases, leaving 8 bases of the junction unmatched. Per the germline V gene, CDR1 is MNHNY and CDR2 is SVGAGI (reference sequence). The CDR3 has 14 amino acids. The CDR3 nucleotides are TGTGCCAGCAGTAGGCCACAGGGGGAGCATGAGCAGTTCTTC. It encodes CASSRPQGEHEQFF.

The chain is built from TRBV19 and TRBJ2-3; perhaps TRBD2 as D (6 bases). Germline CDR1 is LNHDA and CDR2 is SQIVND (reference sequence). V lost 5 bases, J lost 6 bases, and 18 bases lay in between. This CDR3 has 15 residues. The CDR3 DNA sequence: TGTGCCAGTAGTGCTATAGGAGGGGCGGCTGATACGCAGTATTTT. It translates to CASSAIGGAADTQYF.

This sequence joins TRBV5-1 and TRBJ2-1, with 13 nucleotides matching TRBD2. V lost 4 bases, J lost 9 bases, and 7 bases stayed unmatched. This CDR3 contains 15 residues. Germline CDR1 reads SGHRS; CDR2 reads YFSETQ. The CDR3 coding sequence is TGCGCCAGCAGCCCTGGGACTAGCGGGATCGTTGAGCAGTTCTTC. It yields the protein CASSPGTSGIVEQFF.

This rearrangement joins TRBV6-5 to TRBJ2-7; 8 positions agree with TRBD1. The germline V gene encodes CDR1 MNHEY and CDR2 SVGAGI. The V gene end was trimmed by 6 bases and the J gene end by 3 bases; junction bases not matched to a gene: 10. The CDR3 has 15 amino acids. This CDR3 is CASRLLEDRVYEQYF. CDR3 in DNA: TGTGCCAGCAGGCTCCTAGAGGACAGGGTCTACGAGCAGTACTTC.

V gene TRBV18 combines with J gene TRBJ2-5; tentative D call: TRBD1 (7 bases). V dropped 5 bases and J dropped 5 bases, with 21 bases sitting between them. Germline lookup yields CDR1 KGHSH and CDR2 LQKENI. The length of the CDR3 is 16 residues. CDR3 sequence: CASSIYEQGRDETQYF. The CDR3 DNA follows: TGTGCCAGCTCAATCTACGAACAGGGGCGGGATGAGACCCAGTACTTC.

The J gene is TRBJ2-6, the V gene TRBV5-1; 8 bases align to TRBD2. The junction had 1 base not matched to a gene; V was cut back by 0 bases and J by 2 bases. This CDR3 is built from 16 residues. Per the germline V gene, CDR1 is SGHRS and CDR2 is YFSETQ. The CDR3 protein is CASSLAGRAGANVLTF. The DNA of the CDR3 is TGCGCCAGCAGCTTGGCCGGGAGGGCTGGGGCCAACGTCCTGACTTTC.

This clone was picked up one time. The rearrangement joins TRBV7-9 to TRBJ2-3, with TRBD1 as a possible D gene (5 bases). CDR1 is SEHNR and CDR2 is FQNEAQ in the germline V gene (reference sequence). The CDR3 runs to 14 residues. Between the trimmed V and J ends, which lost 4 bases and 2 bases, there was a span of 10 bases. The CDR3 reads CASSSAGFTDTQYF. The DNA for the CDR3 is TGTGCCAGCAGCTCCGCAGGGTTCACAGATACGCAGTATTTT.

This clone was detected a few times. In DNA form, the CDR3 reads TGTGCCAGCAGCTTAGCTCCGCATTTGACCTCCGGGGCTTTCTTT. Amino acids: CASSLAPHLTSGAFF. The genes are TRBV11-2 and TRBJ1-1; D is unresolved. From germline, CDR1 is SGHAT and CDR2 FQNNGV. V lost 1 base and J lost 11, with 20 bases in between. The CDR3 runs to 15 residues.